This T cell receptor (beta chain) was identified in a study of T cells in Graves' hyperthyroidism and ophthalmopathy. The CDR3 regions of TCR beta were amplified from RNA transcripts. The HTBI primer set was used in a first-round RT-PCR of the TCR CDR3. Using its own MiXCR run on the multiplex PCR reads, TCRdb lists one record per CDR3 protein. The sample consists of 500,000 to 700,000 distinct CDR3 sequences, 16% of them appearing once. Trimming cost V 5 bases and J 3 bases, with 11 bases left between them. There are 13 residues in the CDR3. Germline-derived CDR1 and CDR2 are MNHNS and SASEGT. This chain uses TRBV6-1 with TRBJ2-7; no clear D. Sequencing used blood. This TCR was sampled from a woman between 18 and 29 years old with Graves' hyperthyroidism. The CDR3 sequence is CASSFQRHYEQYF. The DNA of the CDR3 is TGTGCCAGCAGTTTCCAGCGTCACTACGAGCAGTACTTC.